This T cell receptor (beta chain) emerged from a study of shared clonotypes between healthy human individuals. Overall study: CD8 memory received one plate per donor, CD8 naive two, CD4 memory three and CD4 naive three. General study results and limits: The study found about 5% of naive CD4 clonotypes shared across a handful of donors.

Germline values: CDR1 LNHDA, CDR2 SQIVND (reference sequence). Trimming removed 11 bases at V and 6 bases at J, with 20 bases between. The CDR3 has 13 residues. Terminally differentiated effector memory CD45RA+ cells were excluded from the naive CD8 cells, which were CD45RO-negative and positively selected for CCR7. Caucasian adults residing in Nashville, Tennessee made up all the donors. To note about this clone: Its matching antigen is unknown.

Data came from immunoSEQ multiplex PCR; TCRdb stores just in-frame clones and leaves some out. The sample consists of around 2.1 million clones, about 92% of them appearing once. The material sequenced was naive CD8+ T cells from PBMCs. The TCR was taken from a man in his late teens or twenties in good health. Some clones in this sample may be carry-over from other donors' samples. The V call is TRBV19, the J call TRBJ2-7, with D possibly matching TRBD1 (6 bases). The CDR3 nucleotides are TGTGCCCCCCGGGCCAGGGGTTTGGGCGAGCAGTACTTC. Translation: CAPRARGLGEQYF.